This TCR beta chain was recorded in a study of CD8+ T cells in alopecia areata. There are 16 residues in the CDR3. The V and J ends lost 6 bases and 2 bases, in that order; junction bases with no gene match: 9. CDR1 is SEHNR and CDR2 is FQNEAQ in the germline V gene (reference sequence). Reverse transcription of extracted RNA yielded cDNA, which provided the sequencing template. Profiled with immunoSEQ multiplex PCR; TCRdb holds only in-frame clones, not every one. The sample contains around 120,000 clones, about half of which appear only once. The sample's treatment: oral pan-JAK inhibitor, 5-10 mg twice daily.

The source is a human donor with alopecia areata. The V call is TRBV7-9, the J call TRBJ2-2; 7 positions match TRBD2. The starting material was CD4+ T cells sorted from blood, obtained at week 4, from a patient treated with tofacitinib. Here the CDR3 reads CASRPAGTINTGELFF. In nucleotides, the CDR3 is TGTGCCAGCAGGCCTGCCGGGACTATTAACACCGGGGAGCTGTTTTTT.